This passage covers 14 T cell receptor beta chains from one sample sequenced in a study of cytomegalovirus exposure and HLA in healthy donors. Both 60 Vbeta primers and 13 Jbeta primers went into the PCR. Here immunoSEQ multiplex PCR was the method, and the copy in TCRdb shows in-frame clones only, minus some. The sample lists 150,000 or so clones; around 80% were seen once. The sample consisted of PBMCs. The receptors derive from a man younger than 40 in good health and CMV-seropositive.

A few counts support this clone. The chain combines TRBV6-1 with TRBJ1-2; 8 nucleotides agree with TRBD1. This CDR3 is built from 15 residues. The J segment lost 4 bases and the V segment lost 3 bases, leaving 7 bases of the junction unmatched. CDR1 and CDR2 from the germline V gene are MNHNS and SASEGT. CDR3 DNA: TGTGCCAGCAGTGACGGAAGACAGGGGAGCTATGGCTACACCTTC. Its protein is CASSDGRQGSYGYTF.

The chain has TRBV27 and TRBJ2-7; TRBD2 is a possible D gene (6 bases). This CDR3 has 15 amino acids. CDR1 is MNHEY and CDR2 is SMNVEV in the germline V gene (reference sequence). Trimming cost V 3 bases and J 2 bases, with 14 bases left between them. The CDR3 DNA is TGTGCCAGCAGTTTGAACGGGGAGGCAGCCTACGAGCAGTACTTC. It translates to CASSLNGEAAYEQYF.

V and J are TRBV5-1 and TRBJ2-6; D is possibly TRBD1 (5 bases). Between the trimmed V and J ends, which lost 0 bases and 11 bases, there was a span of 18 bases. Looked up from germline, CDR1 is SGHRS and CDR2 is YFSETQ. This CDR3 comprises 16 residues. This CDR3 is CASSLGSGRVLDVLTF. Written as DNA, the CDR3 is TGCGCCAGCAGCTTGGGCTCCGGCAGGGTCCTCGACGTCCTGACTTTC.

J is TRBJ1-5 and V is TRBV6-6; D possibly corresponds to TRBD1 (5 bases). This CDR3 is built from 15 residues. V gave up 6 bases and J gave up 7 bases, with 19 bases separating them. Germline V CDR1 and CDR2: MNHNY, SVGAGI (reference sequence). The CDR3 here is CASRRSAGVEQPQHF. The CDR3 region has the DNA TGTGCCAGCAGGAGGTCGGCGGGGGTAGAGCAGCCCCAGCATTTT.

The rearrangement links TRBV19 to TRBJ2-7; D perhaps matches TRBD1 (6 bases). Germline V CDR1 and CDR2: LNHDA, SQIVND (reference sequence). Trimming left V 6 bases short and J 2 bases short, with 11 bases between. The CDR3 loop spans 13 amino acids. CDR3 nucleotide sequence: TGTGCCAGTAGCGCCACAGGGACCTACGAGCAGTACTTC. It is translated as CASSATGTYEQYF.

The rearrangement links TRBV5-1 to TRBJ2-3; 8 bases align to TRBD1. Germline values: CDR1 SGHRS, CDR2 YFSETQ. V shed 4 bases, J shed 1 base, and the junction held 8 bases outside the gene matches. CDR3 length: 16 amino acids. As DNA, the CDR3 is TGCGCCAGCAGCACGCAGGGGGCGAGGGGCACAGATACGCAGTATTTT. This gives the protein CASSTQGARGTDTQYF. The whole variable domain, remainder taken from reference TRBV5-1 and TRBJ2-3, is KAGVTQTPRYLIKTRGQQVTLSCSPISGHRSVSWYQQTPGQGLQFLFEYFSETQRNKGNFPGRFSGRQFSNSRSEMNVSTLELGDSALYLCASSTQGARGTDTQYFGPGTRLTVL.

Here the CDR3 reads CASSEYGGRSPGYTF. CDR3 bases: TGTGCCAGCAGTGAATATGGGGGCAGGTCCCCTGGCTACACCTTC. The chain joins TRBV25-1 to TRBJ1-2, with D possibly matching TRBD1 (6 bases). CDR3 length: 15 residues. From germline, CDR1 is MGHDK and CDR2 SYGVNS. Trimming left V 0 bases short and J 7 bases short, with 15 bases between.

This sequence joins TRBV5-1 and TRBJ2-1; TRBD1 might be the D (7 bases). V lost 2 bases to trimming and J lost 4 bases, with 13 bases between them. The CDR3 is made up of 15 amino acids. Germline CDR1 and CDR2: SGHRS and YFSETQ. The DNA of the CDR3 is TGCGCCAGCAGCTTCGGAGGGGGCCCATACAATGAGCAGTTCTTC. Translated: CASSFGGGPYNEQFF.

Regarding this clone: One junction end does not reproduce the germline sequence, and a read error may be involved. The rearrangement uses TRBV28 and TRBJ2-1; 11 bases fit TRBD2. This CDR3 comprises 15 residues. The germline V gene has CDR1 MDHEN and CDR2 SYDVKM. The CDR3 sequence is CASSLQSTSGKTQIF. CDR3 DNA: TGTGCCAGCAGTTTACAGTCGACTAGCGGGAAAACCCAGATCTTC. The complete variable domain, with remaining parts taken from reference TRBV28 and TRBJ2-1, reads DVKVTQSSRYLVKRTGEKVFLECVQDMDHENMFWYRQDPGLGLRLIYFSYDVKMKEKGDIPEGYSVSREKKERFSLILESASTNQTSMYLCASSLQSTSGKTQIFGPGTRLTVL.

The gene calls are TRBV10-2 and TRBJ2-5; possibly TRBD2 for D (5 bases). Per germline, CDR1 WSHSY and CDR2 SAAADI. The CDR3 is 13 amino acids. The V end lost 3 bases, the J end lost 7 bases, and 12 bases lay between the germline ends. The CDR3 region is CASSDFAGVTQYF. The CDR3 nucleotides read TGCGCCAGCAGTGATTTCGCGGGCGTGACCCAGTACTTC.

The V and J genes are TRBV10-3 and TRBJ1-2; TRBD1 might be the D (6 bases). Germline V gives CDR1 ENHRY, CDR2 SYGVKD. This CDR3 is 15 amino acids long. V was cut by 2 bases and J by 5 bases, with 15 bases left in between. The CDR3: CAISETRGGTYGYTF. DNA for the CDR3: TGTGCCATCAGTGAGACCCGCGGGGGCACTTATGGCTACACCTTC.

CDR3 sequence reads: CASRDSDTDAYNEQFF. In DNA, the CDR3 is TGTGCCAGCCGGGACTCCGACACGGATGCCTACAATGAGCAGTTCTTC. This chain links TRBV28 with TRBJ2-1, with D possibly TRBD2 on 6 matching bases. V lost 8 bases to trimming and J lost 2 bases, with 19 bases between them. This CDR3 has 16 amino acids. Germline CDR1 is MDHEN and CDR2 is SYDVKM.

The chain uses TRBV5-1 and TRBJ2-5; TRBD1 matches 8 bases. Losses at the gene ends were 0 bases for V and 4 bases for J; bases not matched to a gene: 5. The CDR3 totals 15 residues. From germline, CDR1 is SGHRS and CDR2 YFSETQ. CDR3 in amino acids: CASSLVQGDGETQYF. The CDR3 DNA sequence: TGCGCCAGCAGCTTGGTACAGGGGGACGGAGAGACCCAGTACTTC.

The rearrangement uses TRBV7-2 and TRBJ2-1; TRBD1 aligns across 7 bases. Germline CDR1 is SGHTA and CDR2 is FQGNSA. V shed 1 base, J shed 2 bases, and the junction held 11 bases outside the gene matches. This CDR3 spans 18 amino acids. CDR3 sequence reads: CASSLGTQGVFTYNEQFF. The CDR3 region has the DNA TGTGCCAGCAGCTTAGGGACTCAGGGGGTATTCACCTACAATGAGCAGTTCTTC. Drawing the rest from reference TRBV7-2 and TRBJ2-1, the complete variable domain is GAGVSQSPSNKVTEKGKDVELRCDPISGHTALYWYRQSLGQGLEFLIYFQGNSAPDKSGLPSDRFSAERTGGSVSTLTIQRTQQEDSAVYLCASSLGTQGVFTYNEQFFGPGTRLTVL.